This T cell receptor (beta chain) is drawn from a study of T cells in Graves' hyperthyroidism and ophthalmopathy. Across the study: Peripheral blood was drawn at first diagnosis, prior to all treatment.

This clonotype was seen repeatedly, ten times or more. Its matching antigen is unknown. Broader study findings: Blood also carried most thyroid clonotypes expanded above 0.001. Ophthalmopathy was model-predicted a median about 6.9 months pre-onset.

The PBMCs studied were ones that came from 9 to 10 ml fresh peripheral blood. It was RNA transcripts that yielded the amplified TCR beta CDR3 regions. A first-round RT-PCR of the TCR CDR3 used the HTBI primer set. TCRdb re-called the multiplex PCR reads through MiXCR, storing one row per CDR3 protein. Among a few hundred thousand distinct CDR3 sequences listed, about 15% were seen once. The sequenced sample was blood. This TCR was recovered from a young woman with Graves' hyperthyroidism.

This CDR3 reads CASSLIQITDTQYF. The CDR3 nucleotides are TGTGCCAGCAGTTTAATTCAGATCACAGATACGCAGTATTTT. This chain joins TRBV28 and TRBJ2-3; D is unclear. With 2 bases removed from V and 2 bases from J, the gap between germline ends came to 8 bases. The V gene's germline CDR1 is MDHEN and CDR2 SYDVKM. This CDR3 comprises 14 residues. Drawing the rest from reference TRBV28 and TRBJ2-3, the complete variable domain is DVKVTQSSRYLVKRTGEKVFLECVQDMDHENMFWYRQDPGLGLRLIYFSYDVKMKEKGDIPEGYSVSREKKERFSLILESASTNQTSMYLCASSLIQITDTQYFGPGTRLTVL.